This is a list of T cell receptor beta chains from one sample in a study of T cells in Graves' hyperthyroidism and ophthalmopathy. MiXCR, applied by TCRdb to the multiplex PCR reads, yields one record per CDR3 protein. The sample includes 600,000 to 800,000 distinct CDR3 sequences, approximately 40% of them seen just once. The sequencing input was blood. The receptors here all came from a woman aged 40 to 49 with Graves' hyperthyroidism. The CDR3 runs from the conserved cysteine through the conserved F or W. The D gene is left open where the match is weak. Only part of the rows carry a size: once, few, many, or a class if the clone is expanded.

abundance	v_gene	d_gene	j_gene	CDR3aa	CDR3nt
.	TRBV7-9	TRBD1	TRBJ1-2	CASSSPQGGGAVKGYTF	TGTGCCAGCAGCTCACCACAGGGAGGGGGCGCGGTAAAGGGCTACACCTTC
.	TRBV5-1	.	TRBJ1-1	CASRWGELNTEAFF	TGCGCCAGCAGGTGGGGGGAATTGAACACTGAAGCTTTCTTT
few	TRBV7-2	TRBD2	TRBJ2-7	CASSLGGAGAGVAHEQYF	TGTGCCAGCAGCTTAGGAGGCGCTGGGGCGGGAGTGGCCCACGAGCAGTACTTC
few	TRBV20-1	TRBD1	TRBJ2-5	CSARTYPRGSQETQYF	TGCAGTGCTAGAACTTACCCCAGGGGGTCCCAAGAGACCCAGTACTTC
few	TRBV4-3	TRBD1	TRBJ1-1	CASRNSGGTEAFF	TGCGCCAGCAGGAACTCAGGGGGGACTGAAGCTTTCTTT
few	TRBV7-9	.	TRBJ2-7	CASRTEGASYEQYF	TGTGCCAGCAGAACGGAGGGGGCGAGCTACGAGCAGTACTTC
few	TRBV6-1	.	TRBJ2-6	CAIAGTAAGANVLTF	TGTGCCATCGCCGGGACCGCCGCTGGGGCCAACGTCCTGACTTTC
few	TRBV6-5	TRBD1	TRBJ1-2	CASSPSGQGAGGYTF	TGTGCCAGCAGTCCCTCGGGACAGGGGGCTGGTGGCTACACCTTC
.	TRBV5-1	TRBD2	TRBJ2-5	CASSFGLAGDETQYF	TGCGCCAGCAGCTTCGGACTAGCGGGGGACGAGACCCAGTACTTC
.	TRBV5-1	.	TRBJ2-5	CASSLWGRETQYF	TGTGCCAGCAGCTTGTGGGGACGGGAGACCCAGTACTTC
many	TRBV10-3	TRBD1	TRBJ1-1	CAISKGQGASAFF	TGTGCCATTTCTAAAGGACAGGGGGCATCAGCTTTCTTT
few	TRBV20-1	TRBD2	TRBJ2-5	CSAMGLAGAKETQYF	TGCAGTGCTATGGGGCTAGCGGGGGCGAAAGAGACCCAGTACTTC
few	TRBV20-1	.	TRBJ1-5	CSARDQKGGIYQPQHF	TGCAGTGCTAGAGATCAAAAAGGGGGGATATATCAGCCCCAGCATTTT
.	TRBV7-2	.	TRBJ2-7	CASSPGRGDNEQYF	TGTGCCAGCAGCCCCGGCAGGGGGGACAATGAGCAGTACTTC
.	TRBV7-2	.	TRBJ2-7	CASSLVPGRDNEQYF	TGTGCCAGCAGCTTAGTCCCAGGGAGGGACAATGAGCAGTACTTC
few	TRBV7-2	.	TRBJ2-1	CASSLVNEQFF	TGTGCCAGCAGCTTAGTCAATGAGCAGTTCTTC
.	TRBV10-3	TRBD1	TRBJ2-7	CAISGPTNLGQGFSNSYEQYF	TGTGCCATCAGTGGGCCAACCAACCTGGGACAGGGATTCAGCAATTCCTACGAGCAGTACTTC
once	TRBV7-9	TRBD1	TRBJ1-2	CASGQVLQGDVYGYTF	TGTGCCAGCGGCCAAGTCTTGCAGGGGGATGTCTATGGCTACACCTTC
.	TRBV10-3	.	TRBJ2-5	CAISERQTQYF	TGTGCCATCAGTGAGCGGCAGACCCAGTACTTC
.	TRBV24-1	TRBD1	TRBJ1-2	CATSETGGAADGYTF	TGTGCCACCAGTGAGACAGGGGGCGCAGCAGATGGCTACACCTTC
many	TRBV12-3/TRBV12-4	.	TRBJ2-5	CASSRLQETQYF	TGTGCCAGCAGCCGACTCCAAGAGACCCAGTACTTC
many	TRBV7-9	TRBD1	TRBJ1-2	CASSRAGTEVYGYTF	TGTGCCAGCAGCCGAGCCGGGACAGAGGTCTATGGCTACACCTTC
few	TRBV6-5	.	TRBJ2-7	CASRDFQDGSYEQYF	TGTGCCAGCAGAGACTTTCAGGACGGCTCCTACGAGCAGTACTTC